The present entry profiles one T cell receptor beta chain with its context. This CDR3 contains 15 residues. Trimming removed 9 bases from V and 3 bases from J; junction bases left unmatched: 10. Germline CDR1 and CDR2: ENHRY and SYGVKD. This specimen comes from a study of radiation and T cells in renal cell carcinoma. The protocol was immunoSEQ multiplex PCR, while the TCRdb copy is restricted to in-frame clones and leaves out a portion. The sample includes roughly 58,000 clones, over 65% of them seen just once. Time point in this sample: blood 4 weeks post-SBRT, at nephrectomy. The treatment is: 15 Gy SBRT to primary tumor, nephrectomy 4 weeks later. Nephrectomy followed 15 Gy stereotactic body radiation by 4 weeks.

The sequence derives from a man between 60 and 70 years old with renal cell carcinoma. The source material was blood, sampled from a patient whose treatment included radiotherapy and nephrectomy. The chain is built from TRBV10-3 and TRBJ2-7; 11 bases agree with TRBD2. The DNA for the CDR3 is TGTGCCATTCAGCAATCACTAGCGGGGGACTACGAGCAGTACTTC. Translation: CAIQQSLAGDYEQYF.